A selection of T cell receptor beta chains follows, all from one sample in a study of blood T cell repertoires in COVID-19. The assay was immunoSEQ multiplex PCR, and TCRdb's table has in-frame clones only and misses some. The table shows about 210,000 clones, with 81% occurring only once. Sequencing was done on a sample of PBMCs or T cells enriched from blood (not recorded which). The receptors here all came from a woman between 50 and 59 years old with acute COVID-19. CDR3s include the opening cysteine and the closing phenylalanine or tryptophan. The D gene is left open where the match is weak. Size is omitted from some rows. Given values are once, few, many or a class for expanded clones.

v_call: TRBV5-1
d_call: .
clone_size: .
j_call: TRBJ1-3
cdr3_nt: TGCGCCAGCAGCTCGAACAATCAATGGACAGCTGGAAACACCATATATTTT
cdr3_aa: CASSSNNQWTAGNTIYF

v_call: TRBV18
d_call: TRBD1
clone_size: few
j_call: TRBJ2-2
cdr3_nt: TGTGCCAGCTCACCGGCGGGACAGGGGAGCACCGGGGAGCTGTTTTTT
cdr3_aa: CASSPAGQGSTGELFF

v_call: TRBV11-2
d_call: TRBD1
clone_size: .
j_call: TRBJ1-4
cdr3_nt: TGTGCCAGCAGCTTAGATATTTTCACAGGGGGAGATGAAAAACTGTTTTTT
cdr3_aa: CASSLDIFTGGDEKLFF

v_call: TRBV28
d_call: .
clone_size: few
j_call: TRBJ2-5
cdr3_nt: TGTGCCAGCAGTACTACGGACAGAATGGGAGAGACCCAGTACTTC
cdr3_aa: CASSTTDRMGETQYF

v_call: TRBV11-2
d_call: TRBD1
clone_size: .
j_call: TRBJ2-5
cdr3_nt: TGTGCCAGCAGCTTAGTCCGGACAGGAGCGGAGACCCAGTACTTC
cdr3_aa: CASSLVRTGAETQYF

v_call: TRBV5-1
d_call: TRBD1
clone_size: .
j_call: TRBJ1-6
cdr3_nt: TGCGCCAGCAGCTTCGGGACAGGTCATAATTCACCCCTCCACTTT
cdr3_aa: CASSFGTGHNSPLHF

v_call: TRBV28
d_call: .
clone_size: .
j_call: TRBJ1-6
cdr3_nt: TGTGCCAGCAGTTTATACCAGGGATCCTATAATTCACCCCTCCACTTT
cdr3_aa: CASSLYQGSYNSPLHF

v_call: TRBV6-6
d_call: .
clone_size: .
j_call: TRBJ1-4
cdr3_nt: TGTGCCAGCAGTTACGGGCAGGGCCACGAAAAACTGTTTTTT
cdr3_aa: CASSYGQGHEKLFF

v_call: TRBV28
d_call: .
clone_size: .
j_call: TRBJ1-3
cdr3_nt: TGTGCCAGCAGTAACTACGGGATCTCTGGAAACACCATATATTTT
cdr3_aa: CASSNYGISGNTIYF

v_call: TRBV12-5
d_call: .
clone_size: .
j_call: TRBJ1-2
cdr3_nt: TGTGCTAGTGGTTTGGGAACTCCCTCGGGCGGGGGGGCTGGCTACACCTTC
cdr3_aa: CASGLGTPSGGGAGYTF

v_call: TRBV7-9
d_call: .
clone_size: .
j_call: TRBJ1-2
cdr3_nt: TGTGCCAGCAGCTTGGGGCAGGCTGGTTATGGCTACACCTTC
cdr3_aa: CASSLGQAGYGYTF

v_call: TRBV7-9
d_call: .
clone_size: .
j_call: TRBJ1-6
cdr3_nt: TGTGCCAGCAGCTTAGAACAGTCTTCTAATTCACCCCTCCACTTT
cdr3_aa: CASSLEQSSNSPLHF

v_call: TRBV28
d_call: TRBD1
clone_size: .
j_call: TRBJ1-2
cdr3_nt: TGTGCCAGCAGTACCCGACAGGGTAGTACTAACTATGGCTACACCTTC
cdr3_aa: CASSTRQGSTNYGYTF

v_call: TRBV30
d_call: TRBD1
clone_size: .
j_call: TRBJ2-6
cdr3_nt: TGTGCCTGGGCCAGGGGGCCTGGGGCCAACGTCCTGACTTTC
cdr3_aa: CAWARGPGANVLTF

v_call: TRBV7-9
d_call: .
clone_size: .
j_call: TRBJ1-1
cdr3_nt: TGTGCCAGCAGCTTAAGGGCAGGGAATCTTGAAGCTGAAGCTTTCTTT
cdr3_aa: CASSLRAGNLEAEAFF

v_call: TRBV6-4
d_call: TRBD2
clone_size: .
j_call: TRBJ2-1
cdr3_nt: TGTGCCAGCAGTGACTCGGCTAGCGGTTACAATGAGCAGTTCTTC
cdr3_aa: CASSDSASGYNEQFF

v_call: TRBV5-8
d_call: TRBD1
clone_size: .
j_call: TRBJ2-1
cdr3_nt: TGTGCCAGCAGCGTGGGACAGGTGATGAATGAGCAGTTCTTC
cdr3_aa: CASSVGQVMNEQFF

v_call: TRBV25-1
d_call: TRBD1
clone_size: .
j_call: TRBJ1-4
cdr3_nt: TGTGCCAGCAGTGAATGGACAGGGGGTGAAAAACTGTTTTTT
cdr3_aa: CASSEWTGGEKLFF

v_call: TRBV18
d_call: TRBD2
clone_size: .
j_call: TRBJ2-7
cdr3_nt: TGTGCCAGCTCGTTAGCGGGAGGACCAGTCTACGAGCAGTACTTC
cdr3_aa: CASSLAGGPVYEQYF

v_call: TRBV10-3
d_call: TRBD2
clone_size: .
j_call: TRBJ2-7
cdr3_nt: TGTGCCATCAGTCGCGGGGGAGACTCCTACGAGCAGTACTTC
cdr3_aa: CAISRGGDSYEQYF

v_call: TRBV18
d_call: TRBD1
clone_size: .
j_call: TRBJ1-5
cdr3_nt: TGTGCCAGCTCACCGATAACAGGGGTTAGCAATCAGCCCCAGCATTTT
cdr3_aa: CASSPITGVSNQPQHF

v_call: TRBV6-5
d_call: TRBD1
clone_size: .
j_call: TRBJ2-7
cdr3_nt: TGTGCCAGCAGTTATGGCGGACAGGGCTCCTACGAGCAGTACTTC
cdr3_aa: CASSYGGQGSYEQYF

v_call: TRBV6-5
d_call: TRBD1
clone_size: few
j_call: TRBJ1-2
cdr3_nt: TGTGCCAGTAACAGGGGATTCGGAATTGATGGCTACACCTTC
cdr3_aa: CASNRGFGIDGYTF

v_call: TRBV2
d_call: TRBD1
clone_size: .
j_call: TRBJ1-5
cdr3_nt: TGTGCCAGCAGCCGGGACAGGGCGATGGGTCAGCCCCAGCATTTT
cdr3_aa: CASSRDRAMGQPQHF

v_call: TRBV18
d_call: .
clone_size: .
j_call: TRBJ2-5
cdr3_nt: TGTGCCAGCTCTCTCGGGGAACAAGAGACCCAGTACTTC
cdr3_aa: CASSLGEQETQYF

v_call: TRBV30
d_call: TRBD2
clone_size: .
j_call: TRBJ2-1
cdr3_nt: TGTGCCTGGAGTGTTAGCCTAGCGGGATACAATGAGCAGTTCTTC
cdr3_aa: CAWSVSLAGYNEQFF

v_call: TRBV5-1
d_call: .
clone_size: .
j_call: TRBJ2-5
cdr3_nt: TGCGCCAGCGCACTCGCAGAGGGCCGGGTTAAGACCCAGTACTTC
cdr3_aa: CASALAEGRVKTQYF

v_call: TRBV14
d_call: TRBD1
clone_size: .
j_call: TRBJ2-2
cdr3_nt: TGTGCCAGCAGCCACCTGGGACAGGGGGCCGGGGAGCTGTTTTTT
cdr3_aa: CASSHLGQGAGELFF

v_call: TRBV29-1
d_call: .
clone_size: .
j_call: TRBJ2-7
cdr3_nt: TGCAGCGTTGTGGACAGCTACTCCTACGAGCAGTACTTC
cdr3_aa: CSVVDSYSYEQYF

v_call: TRBV2
d_call: TRBD2
clone_size: .
j_call: TRBJ2-5
cdr3_nt: TGTGCCAGCAGTGGGTTTAGCGGGGGGTCCGGGGCCCAGTACTTC
cdr3_aa: CASSGFSGGSGAQYF

v_call: TRBV27
d_call: TRBD2
clone_size: .
j_call: TRBJ2-7
cdr3_nt: TGTGCCAGCAGTCCGGCGGCGGGAGCCTACGAGCAGTACTTC
cdr3_aa: CASSPAAGAYEQYF

v_call: TRBV30
d_call: .
clone_size: .
j_call: TRBJ2-6
cdr3_nt: TGTGCCTGGAGTGCGGACTACTCTGGGGCCAACGTCCTGACTTTC
cdr3_aa: CAWSADYSGANVLTF

v_call: TRBV4-1
d_call: .
clone_size: .
j_call: TRBJ2-4
cdr3_nt: TGCGCCAGCAGCCAAGGACAGGCCCAAGGGGGAAACATTCAGTACTTC
cdr3_aa: CASSQGQAQGGNIQYF

v_call: TRBV12-3/TRBV12-4
d_call: .
clone_size: few
j_call: TRBJ1-5
cdr3_nt: TGTGCCAGCATGAGGGATAGCAATCAGCCCCAGCATTTT
cdr3_aa: CASMRDSNQPQHF

v_call: TRBV5-1
d_call: .
clone_size: .
j_call: TRBJ2-1
cdr3_nt: TGCGCCAGCAGTTCCCGGGGAAGCCCCTCCTACAATGAGCAGTTCTTC
cdr3_aa: CASSSRGSPSYNEQFF

v_call: TRBV5-1
d_call: .
clone_size: .
j_call: TRBJ1-1
cdr3_nt: TGCGCCAGCAGCTTGGGGACAAGAACCATGAACACTGAAGCTTTCTTT
cdr3_aa: CASSLGTRTMNTEAFF

v_call: TRBV12-3/TRBV12-4
d_call: TRBD1
clone_size: .
j_call: TRBJ1-1
cdr3_nt: TGTGCCAGCAGGCTGCAACAGGGGACTGAAGCTTTCTTT
cdr3_aa: CASRLQQGTEAFF

v_call: TRBV18
d_call: TRBD2
clone_size: .
j_call: TRBJ2-5
cdr3_nt: TGTGCCAGCTCACCGCAAAGCCTGGCGGGGGGGCCAGAGACCCAGTACTTC
cdr3_aa: CASSPQSLAGGPETQYF

v_call: TRBV30
d_call: TRBD1
clone_size: .
j_call: TRBJ1-6
cdr3_nt: TGTGCCTGGAGTTTGACAGGGCAAATCTTGGCCCTCCACTTT
cdr3_aa: CAWSLTGQILALHF

v_call: TRBV18
d_call: TRBD1
clone_size: .
j_call: TRBJ2-5
cdr3_nt: TGTGCCAGCTCACCATTAGGGGGCGCTTCTGAGACCCAGTACTTC
cdr3_aa: CASSPLGGASETQYF

v_call: TRBV5-1
d_call: TRBD1
clone_size: .
j_call: TRBJ2-3
cdr3_nt: TGCGCCAGCAGCCAACGTCGAGGAACAGGGGGGAGCACAGATACGCAGTATTTT
cdr3_aa: CASSQRRGTGGSTDTQYF

v_call: TRBV6-5
d_call: TRBD1
clone_size: .
j_call: TRBJ1-5
cdr3_nt: TGTGCCAGCAGGCCGACAGGGGGAGGACATCAGCCCCAGCATTTT
cdr3_aa: CASRPTGGGHQPQHF

v_call: TRBV18
d_call: TRBD1
clone_size: .
j_call: TRBJ1-5
cdr3_nt: TGTGCCAGCTCACCGAACGTAGGACAGGGGGCGCAGGATCAGCCCCAGCATTTT
cdr3_aa: CASSPNVGQGAQDQPQHF

v_call: TRBV28
d_call: TRBD1
clone_size: .
j_call: TRBJ1-5
cdr3_nt: TGTGCCAGCAGTTTATACAGGGACAGGGGGAATCAGCCCCAGCATTTT
cdr3_aa: CASSLYRDRGNQPQHF

v_call: TRBV9
d_call: .
clone_size: .
j_call: TRBJ1-3
cdr3_nt: TGTGCCAGCAGCCGTGCAGGGGAAGGTGGAAACACCATATATTTT
cdr3_aa: CASSRAGEGGNTIYF

v_call: TRBV7-2
d_call: .
clone_size: few
j_call: TRBJ2-7
cdr3_nt: TGTGCCAGCAGCTTACGCCAGACCTACGAGCAGTACTTC
cdr3_aa: CASSLRQTYEQYF

v_call: TRBV2
d_call: TRBD1
clone_size: .
j_call: TRBJ2-7
cdr3_nt: TGTGCCAGCAGTGAGCTCGGGACAGGGTCCCGCGAGCAGTACTTC
cdr3_aa: CASSELGTGSREQYF

v_call: TRBV7-7
d_call: TRBD1
clone_size: .
j_call: TRBJ2-7
cdr3_nt: TGTGCTAGCAGCTTAGGACAGGACTACGAGCAGTACTTC
cdr3_aa: CASSLGQDYEQYF

v_call: TRBV12-3/TRBV12-4
d_call: .
clone_size: .
j_call: TRBJ2-7
cdr3_nt: TGTGCCAGCAGTTTAGCGGCGGGATACGAGCAGTACTTC
cdr3_aa: CASSLAAGYEQYF

v_call: TRBV25-1
d_call: .
clone_size: .
j_call: TRBJ1-3
cdr3_nt: TGTGCCAGCAGGGGGCTCGGTGGAAACACCATATATTTT
cdr3_aa: CASRGLGGNTIYF

v_call: TRBV7-2
d_call: .
clone_size: .
j_call: TRBJ2-7
cdr3_nt: TGTGCCAGCAGCCATGAGGGGGTCCCCTACGAGCAGTACTTC
cdr3_aa: CASSHEGVPYEQYF

v_call: TRBV7-8
d_call: TRBD2
clone_size: .
j_call: TRBJ2-2
cdr3_nt: TGTGCCAGCAGCTTGGTACTAGCGGGAGGGGCCGGGGAGCTGTTTTTT
cdr3_aa: CASSLVLAGGAGELFF

v_call: TRBV7-9
d_call: TRBD2
clone_size: .
j_call: TRBJ2-3
cdr3_nt: TGTGCCAGCAGCCCACCCCAGACTAGCACCGGAGATACGCAGTATTTT
cdr3_aa: CASSPPQTSTGDTQYF

v_call: TRBV5-6
d_call: TRBD2
clone_size: .
j_call: TRBJ2-1
cdr3_nt: TGTGCCAGCAGCTTGGCCGGACTAGCGGACAATGAGCAGTTCTTC
cdr3_aa: CASSLAGLADNEQFF

v_call: TRBV19
d_call: .
clone_size: .
j_call: TRBJ2-2
cdr3_nt: TGTGCCAGTAGTATAGTAACAGGGTTTGGGACCGGGGAGCTGTTTTTT
cdr3_aa: CASSIVTGFGTGELFF

v_call: TRBV10-3
d_call: TRBD1
clone_size: few
j_call: TRBJ2-3
cdr3_nt: TGTGCCATCAGTGGGGGGGACAGGGGAACGGCAGATACGCAGTATTTT
cdr3_aa: CAISGGDRGTADTQYF

v_call: TRBV2
d_call: TRBD1
clone_size: once
j_call: TRBJ2-7
cdr3_nt: TGTGCCAGATCCACAGGGGTTGGGGAGCAGTACTTC
cdr3_aa: CARSTGVGEQYF

v_call: TRBV27
d_call: .
clone_size: .
j_call: TRBJ2-2
cdr3_nt: TGTGCCAGCAGTTTTGGCCCGAACACCGGGGAGCTGTTTTTT
cdr3_aa: CASSFGPNTGELFF

v_call: TRBV2
d_call: TRBD2
clone_size: .
j_call: TRBJ2-2
cdr3_nt: TGTGCCAGCAGGACTAGCGGGATTAACACCGGGGAGCTGTTTTTT
cdr3_aa: CASRTSGINTGELFF

v_call: TRBV24-1
d_call: TRBD2
clone_size: .
j_call: TRBJ2-1
cdr3_nt: TGTGCCACCAGTGACGCCGGGGGGAAGAGCTCCTACAATGAGCAGTTCTTC
cdr3_aa: CATSDAGGKSSYNEQFF